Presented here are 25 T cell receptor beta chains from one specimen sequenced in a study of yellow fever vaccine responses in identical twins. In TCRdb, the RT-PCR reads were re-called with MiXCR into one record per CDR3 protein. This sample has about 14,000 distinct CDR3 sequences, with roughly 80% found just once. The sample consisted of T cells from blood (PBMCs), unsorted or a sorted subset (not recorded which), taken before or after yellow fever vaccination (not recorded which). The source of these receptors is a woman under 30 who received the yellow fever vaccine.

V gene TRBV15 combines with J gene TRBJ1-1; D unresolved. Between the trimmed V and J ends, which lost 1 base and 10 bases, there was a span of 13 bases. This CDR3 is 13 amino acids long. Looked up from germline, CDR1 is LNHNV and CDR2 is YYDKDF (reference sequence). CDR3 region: CATSRALSSGAFF. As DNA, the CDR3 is TGTGCCACCAGCAGAGCTTTATCAAGCGGAGCTTTCTTT.

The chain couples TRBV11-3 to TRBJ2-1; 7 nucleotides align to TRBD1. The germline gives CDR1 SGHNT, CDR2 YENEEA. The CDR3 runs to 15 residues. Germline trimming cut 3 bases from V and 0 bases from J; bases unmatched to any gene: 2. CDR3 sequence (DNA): TGTGCCAGCAGCTTCCGGGACAGCTCCTACAATGAGCAGTTCTTC. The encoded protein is CASSFRDSSYNEQFF.

For the CDR3, the DNA is TGCAGCGTGGTAAGGGCTAGCACTTACGAGCAGTACTTC. This translates into CSVVRASTYEQYF. This sequence joins TRBV29-1 and TRBJ2-7; D might be TRBD2 (5 bases). The CDR3 covers 13 residues. CDR1 is SQVTM and CDR2 is ANQGSEA in the germline V gene. The germline V and J ends were trimmed by 6 bases and 4 bases, with 16 bases remaining between them.

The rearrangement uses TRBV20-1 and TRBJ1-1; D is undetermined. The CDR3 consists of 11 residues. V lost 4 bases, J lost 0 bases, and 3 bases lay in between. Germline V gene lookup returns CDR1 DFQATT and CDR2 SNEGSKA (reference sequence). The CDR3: CSATVNTEAFF. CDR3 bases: TGCAGTGCTACTGTGAACACTGAAGCTTTCTTT.

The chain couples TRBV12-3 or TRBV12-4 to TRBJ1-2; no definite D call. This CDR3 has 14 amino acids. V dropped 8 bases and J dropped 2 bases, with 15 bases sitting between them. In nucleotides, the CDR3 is TGTGCCAGCGCAGCGTTTAGGGCGAACTATGGCTACACCTTC. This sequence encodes CASAAFRANYGYTF.

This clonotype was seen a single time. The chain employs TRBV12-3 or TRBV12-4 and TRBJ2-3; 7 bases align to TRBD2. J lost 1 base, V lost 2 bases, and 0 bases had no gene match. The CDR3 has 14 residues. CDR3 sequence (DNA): TGTGCCAGCAGTTTAACTAGCGGCACAGATACGCAGTATTTT. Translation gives CASSLTSGTDTQYF.

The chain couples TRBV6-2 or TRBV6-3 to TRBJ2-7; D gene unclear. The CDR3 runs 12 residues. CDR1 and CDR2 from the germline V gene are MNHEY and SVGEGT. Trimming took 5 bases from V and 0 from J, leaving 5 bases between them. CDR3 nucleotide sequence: TGTGCCAGCAGTGAGAGCTCCTACGAGCAGTACGTC. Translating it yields CASSESSYEQYV.

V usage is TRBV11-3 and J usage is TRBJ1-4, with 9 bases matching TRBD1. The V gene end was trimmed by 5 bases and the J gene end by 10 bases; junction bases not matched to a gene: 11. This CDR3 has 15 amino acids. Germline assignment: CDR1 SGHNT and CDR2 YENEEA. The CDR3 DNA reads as TGTGCCAGCAGCCTATTGTCCGAGACAGGGGGAAAACTGTTTTTT. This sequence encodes CASSLLSETGGKLFF. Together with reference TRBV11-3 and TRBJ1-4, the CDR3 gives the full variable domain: EAGVVQSPRYKIIEKKQPVAFWCNPISGHNTLYWYLQNLGQGPELLIRYENEEAVDDSQLPKDRFSAERLKGVDSTLKIQPAELGDSAVYLCASSLLSETGGKLFFGSGTQLSVL.

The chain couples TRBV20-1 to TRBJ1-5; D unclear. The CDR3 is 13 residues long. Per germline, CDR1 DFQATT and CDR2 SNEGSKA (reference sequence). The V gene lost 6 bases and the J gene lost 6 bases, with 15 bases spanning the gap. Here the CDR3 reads CSAALPGGQPQHF. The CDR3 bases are TGCAGTGCCGCTCTGCCTGGAGGTCAGCCCCAGCATTTT.

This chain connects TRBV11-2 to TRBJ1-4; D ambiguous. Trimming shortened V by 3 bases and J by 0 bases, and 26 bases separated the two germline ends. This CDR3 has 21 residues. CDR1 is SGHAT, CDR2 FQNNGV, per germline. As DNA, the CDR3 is TGTGCCAGCAGCTTCGATATATTGGGCAGCCCCATCTGTGCAACTAATGAAAAACTGTTTTTT. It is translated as CASSFDILGSPICATNEKLFF. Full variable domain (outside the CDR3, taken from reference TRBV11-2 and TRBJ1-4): EAGVAQSPRYKIIEKRQSVAFWCNPISGHATLYWYQQILGQGPKLLIQFQNNGVVDDSQLPKDRFSAERLKGVDSTLKIQPAKLEDSAVYLCASSFDILGSPICATNEKLFFGSGTQLSVL.

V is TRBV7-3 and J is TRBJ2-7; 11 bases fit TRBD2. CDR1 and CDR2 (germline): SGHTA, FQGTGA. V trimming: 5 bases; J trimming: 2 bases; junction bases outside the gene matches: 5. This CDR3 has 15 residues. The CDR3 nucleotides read TGTGCCAGCAGCCCGAGACTAGCGGGGCCCTACGAGCAGTACTTC. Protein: CASSPRLAGPYEQYF.

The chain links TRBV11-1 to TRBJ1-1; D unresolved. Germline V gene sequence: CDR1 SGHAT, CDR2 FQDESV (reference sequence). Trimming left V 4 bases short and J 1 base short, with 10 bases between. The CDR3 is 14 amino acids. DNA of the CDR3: TGTGCCAGCAGCTCGACGGTCGCGAACACTGAAGCTTTCTTT. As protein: CASSSTVANTEAFF.

This CDR3 reads CASSLLPGYQETQYF. CDR3 coding DNA: TGTGCCAGCAGCTTATTACCAGGTTATCAAGAGACCCAGTACTTC. The chain has TRBV11-1 and TRBJ2-5; D uncertain. The CDR3 covers 15 residues. Deletions cut 2 bases from V and 2 bases from J, with 12 bases between. The germline gives CDR1 SGHAT, CDR2 FQDESV (reference sequence). The full variable domain, with the rest looked up from reference TRBV11-1 and TRBJ2-5, is EAEVAQSPRYKITEKSQAVAFWCDPISGHATLYWYRQILGQGPELLVQFQDESVVDDSQLPKDRFSAERLKGVDSTLKIQPAELGDSAMYLCASSLLPGYQETQYFGPGTRLLVL.

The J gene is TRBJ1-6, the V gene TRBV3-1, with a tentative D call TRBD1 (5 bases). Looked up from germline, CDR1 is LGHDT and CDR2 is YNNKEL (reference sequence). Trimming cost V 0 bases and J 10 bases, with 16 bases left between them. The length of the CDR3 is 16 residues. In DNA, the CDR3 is TGTGCCAGCAGCCAAGATTTAACCCCCCGGGGCTCACCCCTCCACTTT. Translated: CASSQDLTPRGSPLHF.

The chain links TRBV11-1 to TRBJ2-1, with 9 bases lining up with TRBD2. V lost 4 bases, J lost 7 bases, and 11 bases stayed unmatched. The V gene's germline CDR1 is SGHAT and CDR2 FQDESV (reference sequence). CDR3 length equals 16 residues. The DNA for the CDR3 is TGTGCCAGCAGCTCTCCTGGTAGCGGGGGCGGGAATGAGCAGTTCTTC. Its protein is CASSSPGSGGGNEQFF.

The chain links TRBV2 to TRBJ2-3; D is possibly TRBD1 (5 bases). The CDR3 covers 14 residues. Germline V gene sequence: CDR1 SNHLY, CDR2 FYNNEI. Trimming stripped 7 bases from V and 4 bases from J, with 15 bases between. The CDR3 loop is CASKGPFLADTQYF. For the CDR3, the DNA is TGTGCCAGCAAGGGGCCGTTCCTGGCAGATACGCAGTATTTT.

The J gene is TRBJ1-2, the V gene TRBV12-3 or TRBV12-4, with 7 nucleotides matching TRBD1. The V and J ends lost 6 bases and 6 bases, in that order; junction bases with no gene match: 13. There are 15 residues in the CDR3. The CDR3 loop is CASSWVRDSGNGYTF. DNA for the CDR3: TGTGCCAGCAGCTGGGTCCGGGACAGTGGGAATGGCTACACCTTC.

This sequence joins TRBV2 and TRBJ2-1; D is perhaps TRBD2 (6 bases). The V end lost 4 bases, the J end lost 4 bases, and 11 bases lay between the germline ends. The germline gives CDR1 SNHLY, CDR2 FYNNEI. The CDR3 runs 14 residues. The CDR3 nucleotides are TGTGCCAGCAGTGGGTCTCGGGGGTACAATGAGCAGTTCTTC. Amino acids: CASSGSRGYNEQFF.

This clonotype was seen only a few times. The CDR3 region is CSAFTPQETQYF. CDR3 nucleotide sequence: TGCAGTGCATTTACCCCCCAAGAGACCCAGTACTTC. The V and J genes are TRBV20-1 and TRBJ2-5; D uncertain. The CDR3 totals 12 residues. Germline lookup yields CDR1 DFQATT and CDR2 SNEGSKA (reference sequence). The V end lost 6 bases, the J end lost 1 base, and 9 bases lay between the germline ends.

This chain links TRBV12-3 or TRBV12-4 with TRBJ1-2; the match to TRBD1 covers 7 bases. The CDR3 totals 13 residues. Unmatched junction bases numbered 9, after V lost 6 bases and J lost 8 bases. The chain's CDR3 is CASRPTGVGGYTF. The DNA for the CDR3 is TGTGCCAGCAGACCCACAGGGGTGGGCGGCTACACCTTC.

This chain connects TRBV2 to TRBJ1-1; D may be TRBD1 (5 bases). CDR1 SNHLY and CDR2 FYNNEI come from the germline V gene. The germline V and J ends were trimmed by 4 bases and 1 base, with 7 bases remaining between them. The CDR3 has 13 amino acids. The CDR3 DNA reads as TGTGCCAGCAGTGGACAGCCGAACACTGAAGCTTTCTTT. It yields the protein CASSGQPNTEAFF.

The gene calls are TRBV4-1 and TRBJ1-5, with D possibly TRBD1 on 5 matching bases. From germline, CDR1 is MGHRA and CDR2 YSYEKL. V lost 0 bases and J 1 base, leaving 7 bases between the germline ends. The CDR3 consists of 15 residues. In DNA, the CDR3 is TGCGCCAGCAGCCAAGAAGGGGTAAGCAATCAGCCCCAGCATTTT. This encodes CASSQEGVSNQPQHF.

This CDR3 reads CASTLSDSSTDTQYF. The CDR3 coding sequence is TGTGCCAGCACCCTTTCGGACTCTAGCACAGATACGCAGTATTTT. The chain couples TRBV7-6 to TRBJ2-3; perhaps TRBD2 as D (5 bases). V was shortened by 7 bases and J by 0 bases, with 14 bases between the two germline ends. The germline CDR1 and CDR2 sequences are SGHVS and FNYEAQ. The CDR3 consists of 15 residues.

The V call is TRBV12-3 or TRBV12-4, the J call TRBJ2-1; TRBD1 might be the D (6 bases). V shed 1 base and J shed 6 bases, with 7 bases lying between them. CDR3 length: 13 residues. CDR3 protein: CASSLVTGNEQFF. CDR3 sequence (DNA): TGTGCCAGCAGTTTAGTGACAGGCAATGAGCAGTTCTTC.

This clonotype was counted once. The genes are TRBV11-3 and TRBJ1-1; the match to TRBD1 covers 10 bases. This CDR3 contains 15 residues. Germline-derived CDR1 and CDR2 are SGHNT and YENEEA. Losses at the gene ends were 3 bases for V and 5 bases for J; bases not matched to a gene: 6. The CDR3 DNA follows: TGTGCCAGCAGCTTTTTGACAGGGGGCTATACTGAAGCTTTCTTT. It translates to CASSFLTGGYTEAFF.